These 22 T cell receptor beta chains originate from one sample sequenced in a study of blood T cell repertoires in COVID-19. TCRdb's table, derived via immunoSEQ multiplex PCR, lists solely in-frame clones and lacks some. The table has more than 400,000 clones, approximately 83% seen once. Sequencing input: peripheral blood. The receptors stem from a human donor in a cohort sampled during active COVID-19.

This chain connects TRBV7-9 to TRBJ2-3; 9 bases match TRBD2. The V gene end was trimmed by 1 base and the J gene end by 9 bases; junction bases not matched to a gene: 8. Germline loops: CDR1 SEHNR, CDR2 FQNEAQ (reference sequence). The CDR3 contains 15 residues. CDR3 nucleotide sequence: TGTGCCAGCAGCTTAGACCTTAGCGGGAGTGAGACGCAGTATTTT. Protein: CASSLDLSGSETQYF.

V is TRBV15 and J is TRBJ2-6, with D possibly TRBD2 on 5 matching bases. The CDR3 contains 17 residues. V lost 0 bases and J lost 0, with 9 bases in between. The germline V gene encodes CDR1 LNHNV and CDR2 YYDKDF (reference sequence). As DNA, the CDR3 is TGTGCCACCAGCAGAGATCTGGGGAGCTCTGGGGCCAACGTCCTGACTTTC. Its translation is CATSRDLGSSGANVLTF.

V usage is TRBV6-2 or TRBV6-3 and J usage is TRBJ1-4, with no clear D. This CDR3 has 12 amino acids. V shed 4 bases and J shed 3 bases, with 3 bases lying between them. The germline gives CDR1 MNHEY, CDR2 SVGEGT. The CDR3 nucleotides read TGTGCCAGCAGTTCGGCTAATGAAAAACTGTTTTTT. Residues: CASSSANEKLFF.

This clone came up a few times. CDR3: CASSSDSTNSPLHF. In DNA, the CDR3 is TGTGCCAGCAGCTCCGACAGTACCAATTCACCCCTCCACTTT. This chain uses TRBV7-3 with TRBJ1-6; D perhaps matches TRBD1 (5 bases). V shed 4 bases and J shed 7 bases, with 11 bases lying between them. Germline CDR1 reads SGHTA; CDR2 reads FQGTGA. This CDR3 has 14 residues.

The DNA for the CDR3 is TGTGCCAGCAGCTTGGGACAGGGCTCTCAGCCCCAGCATTTT. Encoded protein: CASSLGQGSQPQHF. The chain combines TRBV7-9 with TRBJ1-5, with 9 bases aligning to TRBD1. This CDR3 has 14 amino acids. V lost 3 bases to trimming and J lost 6 bases; unmatched junction nucleotides: 3. Germline CDR1 reads SEHNR; CDR2 reads FQNEAQ (reference sequence). The full variable domain, in which reference TRBV7-9 and TRBJ1-5 provide the parts outside the CDR3, is DTGVSQNPRHKITKRGQNVTFRCDPISEHNRLYWYRQTLGQGPEFLTYFQNEAQLEKSRLLSDRFSAERPKGSFSTLEIQRTEQGDSAMYLCASSLGQGSQPQHFGDGTRLSIL.

The J gene is TRBJ1-2, the V gene TRBV28; D is ambiguous. Between the trimmed V and J ends, which lost 3 bases and 7 bases, there was a span of 15 bases. The CDR3 covers 14 residues. CDR1 and CDR2 (germline): MDHEN, SYDVKM. CDR3 region: CASSFNSRSGGYTF. In DNA form, the CDR3 reads TGTGCCAGCAGTTTTAACAGCCGATCCGGTGGCTACACCTTC.

The J gene is TRBJ2-3, the V gene TRBV28; 8 bases align to TRBD2. Germline lookup yields CDR1 MDHEN and CDR2 SYDVKM. CDR3 size: 15 residues. After removal of 7 bases from V and 2 bases from J, the junction contained 8 bases not matched to a gene. CDR3 nucleotide sequence: TGTGCCAGCACCGCCACGCGGGGGGTCACAGATACGCAGTATTTT. It specifies CASTATRGVTDTQYF.

In this sample, this clone turned up once. A much larger clone differs by one base, so this may be a read error. Within the sample, other DNA sequences also encode this same CDR3. The rearrangement joins TRBV5-1 to TRBJ2-3; TRBD2 agrees at 9 bases. V lost 0 bases to trimming and J lost 2 bases; unmatched junction nucleotides: 1. CDR3 length equals 15 residues. The germline CDR1 and CDR2 sequences are SGHRS and YFSETQ. The CDR3 DNA reads as TGCGCCAGCAGCTTGGGACTAGCGGACACAGATACGCAGTATTTT. It translates to CASSLGLADTDTQYF.

This clone was recorded a few times. The chain uses TRBV25-1 and TRBJ2-7; possible D gene TRBD1, 5 bases. V lost 8 bases and J 3 bases, leaving 17 bases between the germline ends. Per germline, CDR1 MGHDK and CDR2 SYGVNS. This CDR3 has 14 residues. CDR3: CASGRQGGNYEQYF. The CDR3 nucleotides read TGTGCCAGCGGACGGCAGGGTGGTAACTACGAGCAGTACTTC.

About this clone: Within the sample, other DNA sequences also encode this same CDR3. The chain is built from TRBV3-1 (or the pseudogene TRBV3-2) and TRBJ1-6; TRBD1 aligns across 9 bases. With 3 bases clipped from V and 6 bases from J, the junction kept 0 bases outside the gene matches. The CDR3 length is 14 residues. Germline V gene sequence: CDR1 LGHDT, CDR2 YNNKEL (reference sequence). The CDR3 is CASSQGQGNSPLHF. In nucleotides, the CDR3 is TGTGCCAGCAGCCAGGGACAGGGTAATTCACCCCTCCACTTT.

The chain links TRBV27 to TRBJ1-1, with TRBD1 identical over 7 bases. The V and J ends lost 4 bases and 7 bases, in that order; junction bases with no gene match: 12. Looked up from germline, CDR1 is MNHEY and CDR2 is SMNVEV (reference sequence). CDR3 length: 15 residues. The CDR3 region has the DNA TGTGCCAGCAGTTCCCTGGACAGGTTGGGCGTTGAAGCTTTCTTT. It translates to CASSSLDRLGVEAFF.

Notes on this clone: The sample contains more than one DNA sequence encoding this CDR3. The chain has TRBV30 and TRBJ1-2; the D is unclear. The CDR3 runs to 12 residues. Trimming cost V 0 bases and J 6 bases, with 8 bases left between them. Germline CDR1 GTSNPN, CDR2 SVGIG (reference sequence). The CDR3 reads CAWSVGGHGYTF. CDR3 nucleotide sequence: TGTGCCTGGAGTGTGGGAGGGCATGGCTACACCTTC.

V is TRBV5-1 and J is TRBJ2-1; TRBD2 agrees at 10 bases. The CDR3 has 16 residues. Germline V gives CDR1 SGHRS, CDR2 YFSETQ. V dropped 4 bases and J dropped 13; count of bases not matched to a gene: 17. The CDR3 loop reads CASSNPVDSGRPSQFF. CDR3 nucleotide sequence: TGCGCCAGCAGCAATCCCGTCGATAGCGGGAGGCCGTCCCAGTTCTTC.

There are a few counts of this clone. This chain connects TRBV28 to TRBJ2-7, with 9 bases aligning to TRBD1. After removal of 5 bases from V and 6 bases from J, the junction contained 8 bases not matched to a gene. CDR3 length equals 14 residues. Germline values: CDR1 MDHEN, CDR2 SYDVKM. CDR3 coding DNA: TGTGCCAGCAGTCCCGGGACAGGGAATGGCGAGCAGTACTTC. Translation: CASSPGTGNGEQYF. The whole variable domain, remainder taken from reference TRBV28 and TRBJ2-7, is DVKVTQSSRYLVKRTGEKVFLECVQDMDHENMFWYRQDPGLGLRLIYFSYDVKMKEKGDIPEGYSVSREKKERFSLILESASTNQTSMYLCASSPGTGNGEQYFGPGTRLTVT.

This chain uses TRBV5-6 with TRBJ2-1, with D possibly being TRBD1 (6 bases). This CDR3 comprises 14 residues. Looked up from germline, CDR1 is SGHDT and CDR2 is YYEEEE. Deletions cut 0 bases from V and 5 bases from J, with 9 bases between. The DNA for the CDR3 is TGTGCCAGCAGCTTGGTGGGGGCGAACAATGAGCAGTTCTTC. It yields the protein CASSLVGANNEQFF.

The gene calls are TRBV18 and TRBJ2-2, with 7 positions matching TRBD1. Germline V gene sequence: CDR1 KGHSH, CDR2 LQKENI. The CDR3 has 17 amino acids. V lost 0 bases, J lost 4 bases, and 8 bases stayed unmatched. The CDR3 DNA reads as TGTGCCAGCTCACCACCCACAGGGGCCCTAGGCACCGGGGAGCTGTTTTTT. Protein sequence: CASSPPTGALGTGELFF. Looking up the rest from reference TRBV18 and TRBJ2-2 gives the full variable domain: NAGVMQNPRHLVRRRGQEARLRCSPMKGHSHVYWYRQLPEEGLKFMVYLQKENIIDESGMPKERFSAEFPKEGPSILRIQQVVRGDSAAYFCASSPPTGALGTGELFFGEGSRLTVL.

The chain joins TRBV28 to TRBJ1-2, with 8 bases matching TRBD1. The trim removed 9 bases at V and 2 bases at J, leaving 8 bases unmatched. CDR3 length: 14 amino acids. The germline CDR1 and CDR2 sequences are MDHEN and SYDVKM. The CDR3 loop reads CARSDRGINYGYTF. In nucleotides, the CDR3 is TGTGCCAGAAGCGACAGGGGAATAAACTATGGCTACACCTTC.

The chain joins TRBV30 to TRBJ2-3; tentative D call: TRBD2 (5 bases). The CDR3 contains 13 residues. Trimming left V 3 bases short and J 3 bases short, with 10 bases between. Germline values: CDR1 GTSNPN, CDR2 SVGIG (reference sequence). The CDR3: CAWSAGATDTQYF. The CDR3 region has the DNA TGTGCCTGGAGCGCGGGCGCGACAGATACGCAGTATTTT.

As for this clone: In the same sample, other DNA sequences code for this CDR3. The chain has TRBV6-5 and TRBJ1-1, with 7 positions matching TRBD1. CDR1 is MNHEY, CDR2 SVGAGI, per germline. This CDR3 contains 14 residues. V shed 6 bases and J 0 bases; nucleotides not matched to a gene: 4. This CDR3 reads CASRTTGLNTEAFF. The CDR3 DNA reads TGTGCCAGCAGAACGACAGGGTTGAACACTGAAGCTTTCTTT.

The V call is TRBV5-1, the J call TRBJ1-2; D is unresolved. The CDR3 loop spans 14 amino acids. Germline loops: CDR1 SGHRS, CDR2 YFSETQ. V lost 7 bases, J lost 4 bases, and 17 bases lay in between. The CDR3 loop is CASLPDPRGYGYTF. The CDR3 nucleotides read TGCGCCAGCCTCCCGGACCCACGGGGCTATGGCTACACCTTC.

The chain carries TRBV27 and TRBJ2-1, with 11 bases matching TRBD2. The V gene end was trimmed by 3 bases and the J gene end by 6 bases; junction bases not matched to a gene: 4. Germline loops: CDR1 MNHEY, CDR2 SMNVEV (reference sequence). The CDR3 spans 15 residues. CDR3 sequence: CASSLRLAGINEQFF. In DNA form, the CDR3 reads TGTGCCAGCAGTTTGAGACTAGCGGGAATCAATGAGCAGTTCTTC.

This chain connects TRBV5-4 to TRBJ1-1; 7 positions match TRBD1. Per the germline V gene, CDR1 is SGHNT and CDR2 is YYREEE (reference sequence). Losses at the gene ends were 2 bases for V and 6 bases for J; bases not matched to a gene: 7. The CDR3 extends over 14 amino acids. DNA for the CDR3: TGTGCCAGCAGCTTCCTGACAGGGTCTGCTGAAGCTTTCTTT. It codes for CASSFLTGSAEAFF.